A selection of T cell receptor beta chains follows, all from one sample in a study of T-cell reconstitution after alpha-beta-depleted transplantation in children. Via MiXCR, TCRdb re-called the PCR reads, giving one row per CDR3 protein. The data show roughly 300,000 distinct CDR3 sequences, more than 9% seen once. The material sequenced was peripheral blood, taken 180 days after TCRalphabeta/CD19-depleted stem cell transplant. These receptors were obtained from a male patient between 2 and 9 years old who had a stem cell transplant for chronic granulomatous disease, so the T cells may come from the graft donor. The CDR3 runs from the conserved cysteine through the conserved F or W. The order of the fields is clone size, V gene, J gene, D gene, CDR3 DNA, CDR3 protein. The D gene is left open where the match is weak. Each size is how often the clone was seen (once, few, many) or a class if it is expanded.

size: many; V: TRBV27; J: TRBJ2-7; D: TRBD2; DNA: TGTGCCAGCAGAAATAGCGGGAGCAGACCCTACGAGCAGTACTTC; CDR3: CASRNSGSRPYEQYF
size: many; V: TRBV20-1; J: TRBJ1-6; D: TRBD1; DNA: TGCAGTGTTACCTCTACAACTGGGACAGCCGGGGCACCCCTCCACTTT; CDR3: CSVTSTTGTAGAPLHF
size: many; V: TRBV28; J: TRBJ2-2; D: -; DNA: TGTGCCAGCAGTTTTCCTGCCGCAGGGACCGGGGAGCTGTTTTTT; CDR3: CASSFPAAGTGELFF
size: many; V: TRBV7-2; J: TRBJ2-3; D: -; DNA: TGTGCCAGCAGCCCCGACCCTGTGGATACGCAGTATTTT; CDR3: CASSPDPVDTQYF
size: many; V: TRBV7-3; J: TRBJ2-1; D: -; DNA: TGTGCCAGCAGCTTAAAGGGTGGAGGGAGTACTTACAATGAGCAGTTCTTC; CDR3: CASSLKGGGSTYNEQFF
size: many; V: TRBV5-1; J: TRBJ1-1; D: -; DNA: TGCGCCAGCAGCTTGGTCGGACTGACTCGGAACACTGAAGCTTTCTTT; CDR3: CASSLVGLTRNTEAFF
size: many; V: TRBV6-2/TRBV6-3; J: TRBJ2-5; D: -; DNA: TGTGCCAGCAGACTGGACCCCCCCGAGACCCAGTACTTC; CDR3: CASRLDPPETQYF
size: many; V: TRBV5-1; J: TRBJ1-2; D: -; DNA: TGCGCCAGCAGCTGGGGGCGGTATGGCTACACCTTC; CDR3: CASSWGRYGYTF
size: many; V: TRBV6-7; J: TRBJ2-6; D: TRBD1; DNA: TGTGCCAGCAGTTACTTAGCGGACAGGGGGAATAACTCTGGGGCCAACGTCCTGACTTTC; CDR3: CASSYLADRGNNSGANVLTF
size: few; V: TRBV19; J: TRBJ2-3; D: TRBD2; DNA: TGTGCCAGTAGTATCAGAGCGGGGGGGAGCACAGATACGCAGTATTTT; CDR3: CASSIRAGGSTDTQYF